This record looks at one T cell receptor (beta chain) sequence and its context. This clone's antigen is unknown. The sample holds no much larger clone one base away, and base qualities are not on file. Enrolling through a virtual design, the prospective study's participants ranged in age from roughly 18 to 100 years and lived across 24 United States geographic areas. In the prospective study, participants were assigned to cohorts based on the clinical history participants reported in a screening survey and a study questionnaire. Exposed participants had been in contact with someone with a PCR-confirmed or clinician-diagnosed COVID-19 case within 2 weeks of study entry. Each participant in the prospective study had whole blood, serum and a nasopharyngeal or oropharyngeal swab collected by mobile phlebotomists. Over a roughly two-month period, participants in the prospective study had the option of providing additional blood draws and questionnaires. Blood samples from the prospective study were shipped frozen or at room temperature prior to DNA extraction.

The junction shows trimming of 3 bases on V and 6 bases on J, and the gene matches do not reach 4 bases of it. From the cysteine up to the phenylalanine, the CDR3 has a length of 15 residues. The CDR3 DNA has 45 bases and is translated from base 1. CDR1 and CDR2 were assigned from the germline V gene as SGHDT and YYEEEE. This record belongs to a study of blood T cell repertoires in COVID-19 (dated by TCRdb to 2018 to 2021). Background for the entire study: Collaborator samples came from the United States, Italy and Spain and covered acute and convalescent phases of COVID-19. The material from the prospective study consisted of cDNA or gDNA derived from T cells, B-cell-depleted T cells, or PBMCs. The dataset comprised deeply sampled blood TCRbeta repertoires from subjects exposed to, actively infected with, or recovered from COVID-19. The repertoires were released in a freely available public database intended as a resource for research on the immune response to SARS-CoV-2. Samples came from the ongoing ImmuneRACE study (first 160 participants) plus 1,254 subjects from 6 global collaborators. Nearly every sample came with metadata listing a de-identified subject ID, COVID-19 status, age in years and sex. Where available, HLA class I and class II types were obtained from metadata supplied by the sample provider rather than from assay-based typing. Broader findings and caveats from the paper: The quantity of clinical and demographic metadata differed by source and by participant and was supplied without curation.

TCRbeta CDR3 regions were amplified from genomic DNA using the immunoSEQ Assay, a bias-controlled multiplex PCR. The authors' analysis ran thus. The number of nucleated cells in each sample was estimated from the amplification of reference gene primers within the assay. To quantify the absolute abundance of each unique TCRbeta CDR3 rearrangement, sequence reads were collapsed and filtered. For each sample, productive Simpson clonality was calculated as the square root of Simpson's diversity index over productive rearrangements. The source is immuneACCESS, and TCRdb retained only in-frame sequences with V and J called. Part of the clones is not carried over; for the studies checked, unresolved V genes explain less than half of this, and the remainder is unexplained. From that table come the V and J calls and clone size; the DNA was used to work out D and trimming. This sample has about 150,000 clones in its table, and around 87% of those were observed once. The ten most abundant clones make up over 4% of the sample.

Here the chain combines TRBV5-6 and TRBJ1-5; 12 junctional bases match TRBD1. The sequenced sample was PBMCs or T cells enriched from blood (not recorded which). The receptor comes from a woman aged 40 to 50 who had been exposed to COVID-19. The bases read TGTGCCAGCAGCTGGGGACAGGGGGCCGGTCAGCCCCAGCATTTT. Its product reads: CASSWGQGAGQPQHF.